The 30 T cell receptor beta chains below were found in one sample sequenced in a study of Graves' ophthalmopathy and Graves' hyperthyroidism. Amplification of TCR beta CDR3 regions used RNA transcripts. First-round RT-PCR employed HTBI primers, with a second-round multiplex PCR after it. TCRdb processed the multiplex PCR reads anew with MiXCR; each CDR3 protein has one entry. The table includes more than 1,000,000 distinct CDR3 sequences, about 36% detected once. Sequencing was performed on peripheral blood or thyroid tissue (not recorded which). These receptors were taken from an adult man with Graves' hyperthyroidism.

In regard to this clonotype: This clone may be a read error of a much larger clone one base away. This is likely a read error, given that the CDR3 carries no conserved phenylalanine or tryptophan at its end. The chain employs TRBV20-1 and TRBJ1-6, with D unresolved. The V and J ends lost 4 bases and 14 bases respectively, with 15 bases between them. The CDR3 has 12 residues. Germline lookup yields CDR1 DFQATT and CDR2 SNEGSKA (reference sequence). The CDR3 DNA reads TGCAGTGCTACTACACATTTTTCGGCCCTCCACCTT. Protein product: CSATTHFSALHL.

This clonotype came up many times. The genes are TRBV7-8 and TRBJ2-7; no firm D call. Germline V lookup: CDR1 SGHVS, CDR2 FQNEAQ. This CDR3 has 14 amino acids. The V end lost 5 bases, the J end lost 2 bases, and 13 bases lay between the germline ends. The CDR3 protein is CASSRSERPYEQYF. CDR3 sequence (DNA): TGTGCCAGCAGCCGTTCTGAGCGCCCCTACGAGCAGTACTTC.

On this clonotype itself: This clone may be a read error of a much larger clone one base away. The V gene is TRBV7-3, the J gene TRBJ2-2; no definite D call. Germline-derived CDR1 and CDR2 are SGHTA and FQGTGA. CDR3 length equals 13 residues. DNA of the CDR3: TGTGCCGGCAGCGTAACAGTGGCCGGGGAGCTGTTTTTT. This codes for CAGSVTVAGELFF.

This clonotype was observed a handful of times. The V gene is TRBV7-2, the J gene TRBJ1-2, with 9 positions matching TRBD1. The CDR3 has 15 residues. The germline gives CDR1 SGHTA, CDR2 FQGNSA. J gave up 12 bases and V 4 bases, and 15 bases lay outside the gene matches. CDR3 region: CASSSRRQGEKVDTF. CDR3 DNA: TGTGCCAGCAGCTCGCGCCGACAGGGGGAAAAAGTGGACACCTTC.

A word on this clonotype: A much larger clone differs by one base, so this may be a read error. CDR3 bases: TGCGCCAGCAGCTTGTTCCAGAGGAGCACTGAAGCTTTCTTT. This encodes CASSLFQRSTEAFF. The J gene is TRBJ1-1, the V gene TRBV5-1; D remains ambiguous. Germline loops: CDR1 SGHRS, CDR2 YFSETQ. The germline V and J ends were trimmed by 1 base and 4 bases, with 11 bases remaining between them. The CDR3 consists of 14 residues.

DNA for the CDR3: TGTGCCAGCACGCGCCTTCTCTCCTACGAGCAGTACTTC. Its translation is CASTRLLSYEQYF. The V gene is TRBV6-5, the J gene TRBJ2-7; D gene uncertain. Germline V gives CDR1 MNHEY, CDR2 SVGAGI. The CDR3 totals 13 residues. V was pared by 7 bases and J by 0 bases, with 10 bases between.

The genes are TRBV6-5 and TRBJ1-2; TRBD1 aligns across 7 bases. The CDR3 consists of 15 residues. V lost 4 bases, J lost 0 bases, and 5 bases stayed unmatched. Germline CDR1 reads MNHEY; CDR2 reads SVGAGI. The CDR3 nucleotides are TGTGCCAGCAGTTCCGGGGACAGAACTAACTATGGCTACACCTTC. Amino acid sequence: CASSSGDRTNYGYTF.

This chain links TRBV6-1 with TRBJ1-3; D is possibly TRBD1 (5 bases). Trimming took off 7 bases at V and 0 bases at J, with 19 bases between the two ends. Germline CDR1 MNHNS, CDR2 SASEGT. The CDR3 is 17 residues long. CDR3 loop: CASTSGGTRDSGNTIYF. The CDR3 DNA is TGTGCCAGCACCTCTGGGGGGACCCGAGACTCTGGAAACACCATATATTTT.

CDR3 sequence reads: CSVEDFSGTDYEQYF. CDR3 bases: TGCAGCGTTGAAGACTTTTCGGGGACAGATTACGAGCAGTACTTC. The chain couples TRBV29-1 to TRBJ2-7; 7 positions agree with TRBD1. J was trimmed by 4 bases and V by 0 bases; bases with no gene match: 9. The CDR3 sequence is 15 residues long. Germline assignment: CDR1 SQVTM and CDR2 ANQGSEA.

In regard to this clonotype: One base away lies a much larger clone, so this may be a sequencing read error. The V and J genes are TRBV11-2 and TRBJ1-3, with D perhaps TRBD1 (5 bases). V was clipped by 3 bases and J by 11 bases, with 11 bases between them. The CDR3 is 12 amino acids. The V gene's germline CDR1 is SGHAT and CDR2 FQNNGV. Here the CDR3 DNA reads TGTGCCAGCAGCTTCCGGGACTTCGCCATATATTTT. This sequence encodes CASSFRDFAIYF.

The CDR3 nucleotides are TGTGCCAGTACCGGACAGGGCTACAATCAGCCCCAGCATTTT. It encodes CASTGQGYNQPQHF. The gene calls are TRBV19 and TRBJ1-5; 8 bases are a match to TRBD1. The CDR3 totals 14 residues. Germline loops: CDR1 LNHDA, CDR2 SQIVND (reference sequence). Germline trimming cut 7 bases from V and 3 bases from J; bases unmatched to any gene: 5.

The chain is built from TRBV10-3 and TRBJ2-6, with 11 bases lining up with TRBD1. The junction had 8 bases not matched to a gene; V was cut back by 7 bases and J by 0 bases. Germline V CDR1 and CDR2: ENHRY, SYGVKD. The CDR3 is 18 amino acids. The CDR3 nucleotides are TGTGCCATCACCCCTAGCGGGACAGGGGGCTCTGGGGCCAACGTCCTGACTTTC. This translates into CAITPSGTGGSGANVLTF.

In the case of this clonotype: This sequence may be a read error, since a much larger clone differs from it by one base. As DNA, the CDR3 is TGTGCCAGTGGTCGGAGGGGACGGTCCCAAGAGACCCAGTACTTC. Residues: CASGRRGRSQETQYF. The chain uses TRBV19 and TRBJ2-5, with D perhaps matching TRBD2 (6 bases). The germline V gene encodes CDR1 LNHDA and CDR2 SQIVND (reference sequence). Trimming removed 8 bases at V and 1 base at J, with 17 bases between. The CDR3 sequence is 15 residues long. The whole variable domain, filled in from reference TRBV19 and TRBJ2-5, reads DGGITQSPKYLFRKEGQNVTLSCEQNLNHDAMYWYRQDPGQGLRLIYYSQIVNDFQKGDIAEGYSVSREKKESFPLTVTSAQKNPTAFYLCASGRRGRSQETQYFGPGTRLLVL.

Remarks on this clonotype: Mismatch with germline at one junction end may stem from a read error. The V call is TRBV2, the J call TRBJ1-3; D may be TRBD1 (6 bases). Germline values: CDR1 SNHLY, CDR2 FYNNEI. CDR3 length: 11 amino acids. CDR3 coding DNA: TGTGTCAGCACCCGAGACAGGTCCATATATTTT. This translates into CVSTRDRSIYF.

The chain carries TRBV2 and TRBJ1-5, with TRBD1 matching over 7 bases. The CDR3 runs to 14 residues. Germline V gene sequence: CDR1 SNHLY, CDR2 FYNNEI. V shed 7 bases and J 0 bases; nucleotides not matched to a gene: 3. For the CDR3, the DNA is TGTGCCAGCAAGGGGGCATATAGCAATCAGCCCCAGCATTTT. It encodes CASKGAYSNQPQHF.

This clonotype was counted at least ten times. The rearrangement uses TRBV11-2 and TRBJ2-7; 7 bases match TRBD2. The CDR3 sequence is 16 residues long. Germline V gene lookup returns CDR1 SGHAT and CDR2 FQNNGV. With 1 base clipped from V and 2 bases from J, the junction kept 8 bases outside the gene matches. The CDR3 nucleotides read TGTGCCAGCAGCTTAGGTCCGTGGGAGGGCCCCTACGAGCAGTACTTC. It is translated as CASSLGPWEGPYEQYF.

The chain links TRBV4-3 to TRBJ2-7, with D perhaps matching TRBD1 or TRBD2 (5 bases each). Germline-derived CDR1 and CDR2 are LGHNA and YSLEER. The V end was cut by 0 bases, the J end by 4 bases, with 13 bases between. This CDR3 comprises 15 residues. The CDR3 sequence: CASSQDKWGSYEQYF. CDR3 nucleotide sequence: TGCGCCAGCAGCCAAGATAAGTGGGGGAGTTACGAGCAGTACTTC.

The rearrangement links TRBV7-2 to TRBJ2-5; 9 nucleotides line up with TRBD2. J gave up 0 bases and V 3 bases, and 5 bases lay outside the gene matches. Germline V lookup: CDR1 SGHTA, CDR2 FQGNSA. This CDR3 is built from 16 residues. CDR3 in DNA: TGTGCCAGCAGCTTCGGGACTAGCCGAAACCAAGAGACCCAGTACTTC. Its translation is CASSFGTSRNQETQYF.

This clonotype has only one observation. J is TRBJ2-7 and V is TRBV11-2; 13 bases map to TRBD2. The CDR3 extends over 16 amino acids. Looked up from germline, CDR1 is SGHAT and CDR2 is FQNNGV. V was clipped by 5 bases and J by 7 bases; unmatched bases: 11. The DNA for the CDR3 is TGTGCCAGCAGCCAACAACTAGCGGGAGGGCCGGTTGAGCAGTACTTC. Translating gives CASSQQLAGGPVEQYF.

This rearrangement joins TRBV20-1 to TRBJ2-5; D may be TRBD1 or TRBD2 (6 bases each). The length of the CDR3 is 14 residues. V shed 0 bases and J shed 9 bases, with 17 bases lying between them. CDR1 and CDR2 (germline): DFQATT, SNEGSKA (reference sequence). As DNA, the CDR3 is TGCAGTGCTAGAGATAGGCGGGACAACCTCGCCCAGTACTTC. It encodes CSARDRRDNLAQYF.

This chain links TRBV29-1 with TRBJ2-6; 7 bases agree with TRBD1. The CDR3 totals 13 residues. With V trimmed by 8 bases and J by 2 bases, 3 bases remained unmatched. Germline V gene data show CDR1 as SQVTM and CDR2 as ANQGSEA. The CDR3 protein is CSSDRAGANVLTF. In DNA form, the CDR3 reads TGCAGCTCCGACAGGGCTGGGGCCAACGTCCTGACTTTC.

This clonotype occurred a few times. Given a much more abundant clone one base away, this may be a read error. The chain employs TRBV9 and TRBJ1-1; D remains unclear. V lost 2 bases, J lost 5 bases, and 13 bases lay in between. The CDR3 covers 14 residues. CDR1 and CDR2 (germline): SGDLS, YYNGEE. The CDR3 DNA follows: TGTGCCAGCAGCGTTGGACCCGAGAAAACTGAAGCTTTCTTT. It translates to CASSVGPEKTEAFF.

The genes are TRBV20-1 and TRBJ2-7; 8 bases agree with TRBD2. Germline-derived CDR1 and CDR2 are DFQATT and SNEGSKA (reference sequence). V was clipped by 5 bases and J by 5 bases; unmatched bases: 8. The CDR3 length is 13 residues. CDR3 sequence: CSALAGSAHEQYF. CDR3 sequence (DNA): TGCAGTGCTTTAGCGGGGTCGGCCCACGAGCAGTACTTC.

This clonotype turned up a few times. CDR3 region: CASSLTSGRAPAYEQYF. The CDR3 DNA sequence: TGTGCCAGCAGCCTTACTAGCGGGAGGGCCCCTGCATACGAGCAGTACTTC. The V and J genes are TRBV7-3 and TRBJ2-7; 13 bases are shared with TRBD2. The CDR3 has 17 residues. V dropped 5 bases and J dropped 4; count of bases not matched to a gene: 11. Per germline, CDR1 SGHTA and CDR2 FQGTGA.

This clonotype has a handful of counts. This sequence joins TRBV12-3 or TRBV12-4 and TRBJ2-5, with 13 nucleotides matching TRBD2. V lost 7 bases to trimming and J lost 5 bases; unmatched junction nucleotides: 7. This CDR3 spans 15 amino acids. CDR3 nucleotides: TGTGCCAGCATCCAGACTAGCGGGGGGCGGGAGACCCAGTACTTC. Translating gives CASIQTSGGRETQYF.

This clonotype was counted at least ten times. This sequence joins TRBV11-2 and TRBJ2-5; D is possibly TRBD2 (7 bases). The CDR3 runs to 16 residues. V lost 1 base and J lost 2, with 14 bases in between. Per the germline V gene, CDR1 is SGHAT and CDR2 is FQNNGV. The CDR3: CASSLGVGGRQETQYF. CDR3 DNA sequence: TGTGCCAGCAGCTTAGGGGTCGGGGGGCGACAAGAGACCCAGTACTTC.

The chain employs TRBV7-9 and TRBJ2-7, with 10 bases matching TRBD1. Germline V gene lookup returns CDR1 SEHNR and CDR2 FQNEAQ (reference sequence). CDR3 length: 19 amino acids. Trimming cost V 6 bases and J 4 bases; bases outside gene matches: 21. The CDR3 bases are TGTGCCAGCAGTCTCGGGGGGGACAGGGGTGGCCTAGCGGATTACGAGCAGTACTTC. This encodes CASSLGGDRGGLADYEQYF.

The V call is TRBV7-2, the J call TRBJ1-2, with D unclear. CDR3 length: 14 amino acids. Trimming shortened V by 5 bases and J by 4 bases, and 14 bases separated the two germline ends. Germline CDR1 and CDR2: SGHTA and FQGNSA. CDR3 loop: CASSPAGWSYGYTF. CDR3 nucleotide sequence: TGTGCCAGCAGCCCCGCCGGTTGGAGCTATGGCTACACCTTC. The full variable domain, completed using reference TRBV7-2 and TRBJ1-2, is GAGVSQSPSNKVTEKGKDVELRCDPISGHTALYWYRQSLGQGLEFLIYFQGNSAPDKSGLPSDRFSAERTGGSVSTLTIQRTQQEDSAVYLCASSPAGWSYGYTFGSGTRLTVV.

Turning to this clonotype: A read error may be the cause here, since a much bigger clone is one base away. This chain connects TRBV20-1 to TRBJ1-4; D is unresolved. The germline CDR1 and CDR2 sequences are DFQATT and SNEGSKA (reference sequence). The CDR3 sequence is 14 residues long. With 1 base removed from V and 7 bases from J, the gap between germline ends came to 13 bases. CDR3 nucleotides: TGCAGTGCTAGAGCTCACAGACGAAGTGAAAAACTGTTTTTT. Translating gives CSARAHRRSEKLFF.

The gene calls are TRBV25-1 and TRBJ1-2; perhaps TRBD1 as D (6 bases). This CDR3 has 14 amino acids. Trimming cost V 3 bases and J 2 bases, with 10 bases left between them. Germline-derived CDR1 and CDR2 are MGHDK and SYGVNS. The CDR3, as DNA: TGTGCCAGCAGTGACCCAAGGGGGAACTATGGCTACACCTTC. This gives the protein CASSDPRGNYGYTF.